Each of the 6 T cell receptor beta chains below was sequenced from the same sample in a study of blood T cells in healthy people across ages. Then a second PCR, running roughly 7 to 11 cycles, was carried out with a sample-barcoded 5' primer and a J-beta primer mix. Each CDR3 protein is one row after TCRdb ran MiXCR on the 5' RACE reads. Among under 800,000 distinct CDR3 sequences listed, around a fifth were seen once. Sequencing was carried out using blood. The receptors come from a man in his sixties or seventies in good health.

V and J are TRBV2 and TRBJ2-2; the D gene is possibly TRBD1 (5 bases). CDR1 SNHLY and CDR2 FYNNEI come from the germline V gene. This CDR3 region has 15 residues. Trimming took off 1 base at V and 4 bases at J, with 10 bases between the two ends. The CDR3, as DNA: TGTGCCAGCAGTGAAGGCAGGGTGACCACCGGGGAGCTGTTTTTT. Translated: CASSEGRVTTGELFF.

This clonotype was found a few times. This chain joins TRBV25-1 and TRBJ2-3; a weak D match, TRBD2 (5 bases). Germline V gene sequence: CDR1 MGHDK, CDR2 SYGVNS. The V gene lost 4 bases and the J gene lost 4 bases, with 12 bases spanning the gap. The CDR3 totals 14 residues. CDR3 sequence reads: CASSAPGVADTQYF. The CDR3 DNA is TGTGCCAGCAGTGCCCCCGGGGTGGCAGATACGCAGTATTTT.

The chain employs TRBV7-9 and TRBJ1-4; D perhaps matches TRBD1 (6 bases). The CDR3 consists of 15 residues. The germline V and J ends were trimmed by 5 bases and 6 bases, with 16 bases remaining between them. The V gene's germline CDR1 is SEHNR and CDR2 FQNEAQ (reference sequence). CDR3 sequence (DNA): TGTGCCAGCAGCGCCCAGACAGGCTTGGATGAAAAACTGTTTTTT. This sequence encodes CASSAQTGLDEKLFF.

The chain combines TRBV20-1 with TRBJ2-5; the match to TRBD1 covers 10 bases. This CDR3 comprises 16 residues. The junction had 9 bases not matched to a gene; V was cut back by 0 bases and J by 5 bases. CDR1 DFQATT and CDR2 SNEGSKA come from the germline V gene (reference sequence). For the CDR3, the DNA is TGCAGTGCTAGAGACCCAAGACAGGGGGCGGGGGAGACCCAGTACTTC. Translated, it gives CSARDPRQGAGETQYF.

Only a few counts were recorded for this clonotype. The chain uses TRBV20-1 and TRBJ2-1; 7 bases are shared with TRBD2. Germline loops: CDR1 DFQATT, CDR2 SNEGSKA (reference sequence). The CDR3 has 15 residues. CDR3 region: CSTSRAGDIYNEQFF. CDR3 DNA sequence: TGCAGCACTAGTCGGGCGGGAGACATTTACAATGAGCAGTTCTTC.

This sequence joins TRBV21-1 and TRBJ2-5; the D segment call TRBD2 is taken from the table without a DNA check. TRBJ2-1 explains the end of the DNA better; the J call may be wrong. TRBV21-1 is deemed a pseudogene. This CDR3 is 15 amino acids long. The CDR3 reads CASSKLSSGRQEQFF. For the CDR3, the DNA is TGTGCCAGCAGCAAATTGTCTAGCGGGAGACAGGAGCAGTTCTTC.